This T cell receptor (beta chain) was captured by sequencing in a study of T cell changes during pregnancy in multiple sclerosis. Germline V gives CDR1 ENHRY, CDR2 SYGVKD. The CDR3 is 15 amino acids. The V gene end was trimmed by 5 bases and the J gene end by 0 bases; junction bases not matched to a gene: 5. The method was immunoSEQ multiplex PCR; TCRdb's version includes in-frame clones alone and lacks a portion of them. The repertoire holds about 92,000 clones, with under 95% as singletons. The chain uses TRBV10-3 and TRBJ1-2; 8 bases are a match to TRBD1. The sequence came from a female donor with multiple sclerosis, enrolled in a pregnancy study. The source material was peripheral blood, sampled in the first trimester of pregnancy. CDR3 bases: TGTGCCATCAGTCGGGACAGGCGGGCTAACTATGGCTACACCTTC. It encodes CAISRDRRANYGYTF.